The table lists the clone carrying this T cell receptor beta chain with many counts. Its target is not known. Each CDR3 protein gets one entry after TCRdb re-called the reads with MiXCR. The sample lists about 58,000 distinct CDR3 sequences, 20% occurring once. The CDR3 is 13 amino acids. The ends lost 3 bases at V and 9 bases at J; junction bases unmatched: 5. The data derive from a study of T cell repertoires in cytomegalovirus infection. Turning to the study itself: The study used recently identified HLA-C-restricted and well-studied HLA-B-restricted CMV epitopes.

Points from the study as a whole: In two of eight donors, the top clonotype was HLA-C-restricted CMV-specific. Accumulated public TCR beta family frequency recognized individuals carrying CMV together with the relevant HLA.

The receptor comes from a human donor in good health (CMV status not recorded). Some clones in this sample may be carry-over from other donors' samples. The sample was CD8+ T cells from cultured PBMCs, taken from culture after CMV antigen stimulation. The J gene is TRBJ2-4, the V gene TRBV12-3 or TRBV12-4, with 7 bases matching TRBD2. The CDR3 is CASSLPSGGIQYF. The CDR3 region has the DNA TGTGCCAGCAGTTTGCCTAGCGGCGGCATTCAGTACTTC.